These 22 T cell receptor beta chains originate from one sample sequenced in a study of beta chain features in type 1 diabetes (dated by TCRdb to 2016 to 2019). Library generation was performed with the immunoSEQ multiplex PCR assay. The entire amount of isolated RNA was reverse transcribed using the High Capacity cDNA Reverse Transcription Kit, so the sequenced TCRB transcripts were expressed ones. Held by TCRdb, this immuneACCESS table contains in-frame sequences only and omits some clones. Under half of the omission traces to an unresolved V gene where checked; the cause of the rest is unknown. The sample table contains 310,000 or so clones; only one count was recorded for under 8.5% of them. The ten largest clonotypes hold less than 0.5% of the sample. Sequencing input: central memory CD4+ T cells from blood. The receptors derive from a woman younger than 35 in good health.

This clone has a count of ten or more. CDR3 coding DNA: TGTGCCAGCAGCGGCCGTGGGCTAGCGGGGCACACCGGGGAGCTGTTTTTT. Its translation: CASSGRGLAGHTGELFF. This rearrangement joins TRBV7-2 to TRBJ2-2; 9 bases fit TRBD2. The CDR3 extends over 17 amino acids. CDR1 is SGHTA, CDR2 FQGNSA, per germline. V dropped 5 bases and J dropped 3; count of bases not matched to a gene: 10.

This clone showed up just a few times. The chain employs TRBV5-5 and TRBJ2-7; D unclear. V was trimmed by 0 bases and J by 3 bases, leaving 7 bases between them. Germline CDR1 SGHKS, CDR2 YYEKEE (reference sequence). The CDR3 length is 13 residues. DNA of the CDR3: TGTGCCAGCAGCTTGGGGCAGAGCTACGAGCAGTACTTC. Protein product: CASSLGQSYEQYF.

This chain joins TRBV29-1 and TRBJ1-5, with no clear D. The CDR3 totals 13 residues. V shed 5 bases and J shed 3 bases, with 11 bases lying between them. Germline V gene sequence: CDR1 SQVTM, CDR2 ANQGSEA. The CDR3 nucleotides read TGCAGCGTTATCAGCCAGTACAATCAGCCCCAGCATTTT. This codes for CSVISQYNQPQHF. The full variable domain, rest sourced from reference TRBV29-1 and TRBJ1-5, is SAVISQKPSRDICQRGTSLTIQCQVDSQVTMMFWYRQQPGQSLTLIATANQGSEATYESGFVIDKFPISRPNLTFSTLTVSNMSPEDSSIYLCSVISQYNQPQHFGDGTRLSIL.

The chain is built from TRBV15 and TRBJ2-1; the D is unclear. The CDR3 sequence is 18 residues long. Germline V gene sequence: CDR1 LNHNV, CDR2 YYDKDF (reference sequence). V was clipped by 3 bases and J by 4 bases, with 22 bases between them. The CDR3 loop is CATSSPLGLHDPYNEQFF. CDR3 in DNA: TGTGCCACCAGCAGCCCCTTGGGTCTCCACGACCCATACAATGAGCAGTTCTTC.

The chain combines TRBV7-2 with TRBJ2-7, with 9 bases aligning to TRBD1. V was clipped by 3 bases and J by 2 bases; unmatched bases: 8. CDR1 and CDR2 (germline): SGHTA, FQGNSA. The CDR3 sequence is 16 residues long. For the CDR3, the DNA is TGTGCCAGCAGCTTGGGACTCGGGACAGGGACCTACGAGCAGTACTTC. It specifies CASSLGLGTGTYEQYF.

This chain connects TRBV7-2 to TRBJ2-1; the match to TRBD2 covers 10 bases. Germline CDR1 reads SGHTA; CDR2 reads FQGNSA. There are 16 residues in the CDR3. J gave up 7 bases and V 8 bases, and 14 bases lay outside the gene matches. The CDR3 is CASLMWASGSGNEQFF. In DNA form, the CDR3 reads TGTGCCAGCTTAATGTGGGCTAGCGGGAGTGGGAATGAGCAGTTCTTC.

This clone was counted only a few times. The chain recombines TRBV7-8 with TRBJ2-1; 8 positions match TRBD1. This CDR3 region has 15 residues. Trimming at V came to 1 base and at J to 9 bases, leaving 8 bases not matched to a gene. Germline V CDR1 and CDR2: SGHVS, FQNEAQ. The CDR3 sequence is CASSLGGQGNSEQFF. Here the CDR3 DNA reads TGTGCCAGCAGCTTAGGTGGACAGGGAAACAGTGAGCAGTTCTTC.

The V call is TRBV7-2, the J call TRBJ2-5, with a possible D match to TRBD2 (5 bases). Per the germline V gene, CDR1 is SGHTA and CDR2 is FQGNSA. The V and J ends lost 0 bases and 1 base respectively, with 9 bases between them. The CDR3 runs to 15 residues. The CDR3 spells CASSLAGLAQETQYF. As DNA, the CDR3 is TGTGCCAGCAGCTTAGCTGGGCTAGCCCAAGAGACCCAGTACTTC.

In its sample, this clone was seen a few times. The chain couples TRBV5-6 to TRBJ2-1; D might be TRBD1 or TRBD2, each matching 5 bases. Germline CDR1 is SGHDT and CDR2 is YYEEEE. This CDR3 contains 16 residues. Trimming removed 2 bases at V and 0 bases at J, with 12 bases between. The CDR3 region is CASSFGTVYSYNEQFF. DNA of the CDR3: TGTGCCAGCAGCTTCGGGACGGTCTACTCCTACAATGAGCAGTTCTTC.

This clone was seen a handful of times. V usage is TRBV11-2 and J usage is TRBJ2-1; 10 bases are a match to TRBD2. The CDR3 runs to 16 residues. CDR1 and CDR2 from the germline V gene are SGHAT and FQNNGV. V trimming: 3 bases; J trimming: 2 bases; junction bases outside the gene matches: 4. The CDR3 DNA reads as TGTGCCAGCAGCTTCACCGGGACTAGCGCCTACAATGAGCAGTTCTTC. Translated: CASSFTGTSAYNEQFF.

This clone has at least ten counts. The chain combines TRBV6-5 with TRBJ1-5; D not certain. Germline V CDR1 and CDR2: MNHEY, SVGAGI. This CDR3 region has 13 residues. The V end was cut by 8 bases, the J end by 3 bases, with 11 bases between. CDR3 nucleotides: TGTGCCAGCCGGTACAGTCTCAATCAGCCCCAGCATTTT. It codes for CASRYSLNQPQHF.

This clone was counted between two and nine times. The chain employs TRBV15 and TRBJ2-2, with 10 bases lining up with TRBD1. After removal of 1 base from V and 7 bases from J, the junction contained 3 bases not matched to a gene. The CDR3 sequence is 15 residues long. Germline CDR1 is LNHNV and CDR2 is YYDKDF (reference sequence). The CDR3 region has the DNA TGTGCCACCAGCAGAGGACAGGGGGCTCACGGGGAGCTGTTTTTT. This sequence encodes CATSRGQGAHGELFF.

This clone was seen a handful of times. The V and J genes are TRBV5-1 and TRBJ1-1, with 8 bases lining up with TRBD1. The CDR3 totals 15 residues. The junction had 6 bases not matched to a gene; V was cut back by 4 bases and J by 1 base. Per the germline V gene, CDR1 is SGHRS and CDR2 is YFSETQ. The CDR3: CASSATGTGNTEAFF. The DNA of the CDR3 is TGCGCCAGCAGCGCTACCGGGACAGGGAACACTGAAGCTTTCTTT.

The rearrangement joins TRBV6-1 to TRBJ2-6; D might be TRBD2 (6 bases). V lost 5 bases, J lost 5 bases, and 13 bases lay in between. The CDR3 is 15 amino acids. The V gene's germline CDR1 is MNHNS and CDR2 SASEGT. The CDR3 reads CASSSSRDWANVLTF. CDR3 coding DNA: TGTGCCAGCAGTTCATCCCGGGACTGGGCCAACGTCCTGACTTTC.

This chain links TRBV27 with TRBJ2-1; 7 bases line up with TRBD2. Per germline, CDR1 MNHEY and CDR2 SMNVEV (reference sequence). This CDR3 is built from 13 residues. The CDR3 DNA sequence: TGTGCAGACCGTCGAGGCGGGGGCAATGAGCAGTTCTTC. Encoded protein: CADRRGGGNEQFF.

J is TRBJ2-7 and V is TRBV5-1; D ambiguous. V gave up 3 bases and J gave up 2 bases, with 9 bases separating them. CDR1 and CDR2 (germline): SGHRS, YFSETQ. CDR3 length equals 13 residues. The CDR3 loop reads CASSSSSPYEQYF. Written as DNA, the CDR3 is TGCGCCAGCAGCTCCTCTTCTCCCTACGAGCAGTACTTC.

This clone has a count of ten or more. The genes are TRBV6-6 and TRBJ2-1; D remains ambiguous. The V and J ends lost 10 bases and 5 bases respectively, with 12 bases between them. The CDR3 length is 12 residues. CDR1 is MNHNY and CDR2 is SVGAGI in the germline V gene (reference sequence). CDR3 nucleotide sequence: TGTGCCACCAGCCTAGGGAACAATGAGCAGTTCTTC. Amino acid sequence: CATSLGNNEQFF.

With regard to this clone: The sample has other DNA sequences that encode this CDR3 too. The rearrangement uses TRBV28 and TRBJ2-5; 11 bases fit TRBD1. CDR1 and CDR2 (germline): MDHEN, SYDVKM. V lost 5 bases, J lost 5 bases, and 1 base stayed unmatched. This CDR3 has 13 amino acids. CDR3 in amino acids: CASSRTGGETQYF. The CDR3 DNA is TGTGCCAGCAGTCGGACAGGGGGCGAGACCCAGTACTTC.

A few counts support this clone. J is TRBJ1-2 and V is TRBV7-2; D remains ambiguous. CDR3 length equals 14 residues. Trimming took 1 base from V and 6 from J, leaving 12 bases between them. Germline V gene sequence: CDR1 SGHTA, CDR2 FQGNSA. The CDR3 protein is CASSLVGGDDGYTF. CDR3 bases: TGTGCCAGCAGCTTAGTAGGCGGCGATGATGGCTACACCTTC.

This clone occurred a few times. The V and J genes are TRBV4-3 and TRBJ2-1; D unclear. Trimming pared 0 bases from V and 9 bases from J, leaving 12 bases between. The CDR3 covers 14 residues. Germline V lookup: CDR1 LGHNA, CDR2 YSLEER. Here the CDR3 reads CASSQESNLGEQFF. The CDR3 region has the DNA TGCGCCAGCAGCCAAGAAAGTAACCTAGGTGAGCAGTTCTTC.

The chain is built from TRBV5-1 and TRBJ2-1; D is undetermined. The CDR3 extends over 11 amino acids. Between the trimmed V and J ends, which lost 6 bases and 7 bases, there was a span of 8 bases. The V gene's germline CDR1 is SGHRS and CDR2 YFSETQ. CDR3 protein: CASKSDNEQFF. DNA of the CDR3: TGCGCCAGCAAGTCTGATAATGAGCAGTTCTTC.

The chain recombines TRBV6-1 with TRBJ2-1, with 12 bases fitting TRBD2. V was pared by 8 bases and J by 4 bases, with 6 bases of the junction left unmatched. The CDR3 has 15 amino acids. The germline V gene has CDR1 MNHNS and CDR2 SASEGT. In nucleotides, the CDR3 is TGTGCCAGCGGAATGACTAGCGGGAGTTACAATGAGCAGTTCTTC. Protein product: CASGMTSGSYNEQFF.